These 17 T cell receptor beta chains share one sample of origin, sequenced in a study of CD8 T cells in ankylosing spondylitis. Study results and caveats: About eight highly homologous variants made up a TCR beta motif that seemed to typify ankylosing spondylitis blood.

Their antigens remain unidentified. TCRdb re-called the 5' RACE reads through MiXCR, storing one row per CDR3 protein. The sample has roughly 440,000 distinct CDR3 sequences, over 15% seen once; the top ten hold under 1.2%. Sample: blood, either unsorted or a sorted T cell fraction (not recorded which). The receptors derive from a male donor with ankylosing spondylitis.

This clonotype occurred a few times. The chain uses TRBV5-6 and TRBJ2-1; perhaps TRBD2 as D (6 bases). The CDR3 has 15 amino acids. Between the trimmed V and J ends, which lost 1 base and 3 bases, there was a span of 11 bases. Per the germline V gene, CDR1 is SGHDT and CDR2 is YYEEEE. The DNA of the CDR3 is TGTGCCAGCAGCTTGTGGGACTCGGTCTACAATGAGCAGTTCTTC. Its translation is CASSLWDSVYNEQFF.

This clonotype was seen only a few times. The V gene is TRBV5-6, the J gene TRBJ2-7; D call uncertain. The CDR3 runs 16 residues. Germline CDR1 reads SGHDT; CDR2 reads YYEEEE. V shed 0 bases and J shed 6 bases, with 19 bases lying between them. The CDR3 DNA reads TGTGCCAGCAGCTTGGGATCCACTCGACGAACCGGCGAGCAGTACTTC. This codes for CASSLGSTRRTGEQYF.

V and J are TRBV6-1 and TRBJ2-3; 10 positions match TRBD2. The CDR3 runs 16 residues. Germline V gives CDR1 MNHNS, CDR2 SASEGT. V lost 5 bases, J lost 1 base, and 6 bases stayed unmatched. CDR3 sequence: CASSRDGTSGTDTQYF. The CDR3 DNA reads TGTGCCAGCAGTCGTGACGGGACTAGCGGCACAGATACGCAGTATTTT.

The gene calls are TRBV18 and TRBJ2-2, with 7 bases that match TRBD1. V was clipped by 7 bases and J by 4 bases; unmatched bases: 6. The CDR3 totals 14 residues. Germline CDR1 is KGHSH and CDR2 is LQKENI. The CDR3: CASCDRVTTGELFF. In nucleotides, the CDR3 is TGTGCCAGCTGCGACAGGGTTACCACCGGGGAGCTGTTTTTT.

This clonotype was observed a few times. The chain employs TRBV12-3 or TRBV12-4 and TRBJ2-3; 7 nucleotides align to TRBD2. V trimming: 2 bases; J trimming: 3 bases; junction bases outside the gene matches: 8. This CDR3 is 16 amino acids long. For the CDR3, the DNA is TGTGCCAGCAGTTTAAGGGCTAGCGGAGATACAGATACGCAGTATTTT. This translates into CASSLRASGDTDTQYF.

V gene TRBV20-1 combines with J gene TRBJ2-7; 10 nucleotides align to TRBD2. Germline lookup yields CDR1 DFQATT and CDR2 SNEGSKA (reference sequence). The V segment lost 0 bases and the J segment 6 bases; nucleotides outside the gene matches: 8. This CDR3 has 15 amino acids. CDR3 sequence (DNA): TGCAGTGCTAGAGATCTGCTAGCGGGAGACCCCGAGCAGTACTTC. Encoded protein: CSARDLLAGDPEQYF.

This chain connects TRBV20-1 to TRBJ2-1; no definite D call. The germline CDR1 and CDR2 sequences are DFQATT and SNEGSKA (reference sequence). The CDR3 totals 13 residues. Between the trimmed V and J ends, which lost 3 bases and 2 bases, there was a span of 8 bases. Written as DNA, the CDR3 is TGCAGTGCTAGTGGGCAGACCTACAATGAGCAGTTCTTC. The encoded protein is CSASGQTYNEQFF.

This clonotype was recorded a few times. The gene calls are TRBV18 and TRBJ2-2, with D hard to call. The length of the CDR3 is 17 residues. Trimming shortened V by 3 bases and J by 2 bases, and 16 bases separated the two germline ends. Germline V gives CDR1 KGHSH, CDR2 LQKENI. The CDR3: CASSPLTTVGNTGELFF. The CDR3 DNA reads TGTGCCAGCTCACCGCTGACAACGGTTGGAAACACCGGGGAGCTGTTTTTT.

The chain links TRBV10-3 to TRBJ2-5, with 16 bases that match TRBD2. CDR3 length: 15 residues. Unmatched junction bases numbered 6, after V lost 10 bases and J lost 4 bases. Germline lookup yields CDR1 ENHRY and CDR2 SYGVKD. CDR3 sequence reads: CATTGTSGGGETQYF. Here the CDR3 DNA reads TGTGCCACCACCGGGACTAGCGGGGGGGGAGAGACCCAGTACTTC.

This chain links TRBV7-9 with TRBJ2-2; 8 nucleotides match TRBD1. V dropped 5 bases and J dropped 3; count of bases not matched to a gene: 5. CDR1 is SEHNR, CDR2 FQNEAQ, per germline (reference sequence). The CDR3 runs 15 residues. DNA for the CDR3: TGTGCCAGCAGCCCCGACAGGGGACACACCGGGGAGCTGTTTTTT. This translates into CASSPDRGHTGELFF.

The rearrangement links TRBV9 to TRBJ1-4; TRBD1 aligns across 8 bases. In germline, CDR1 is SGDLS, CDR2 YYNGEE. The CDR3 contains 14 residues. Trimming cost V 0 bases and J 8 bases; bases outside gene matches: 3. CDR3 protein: CASSVGQGWEKLFF. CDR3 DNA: TGTGCCAGCAGCGTAGGACAGGGGTGGGAAAAACTGTTTTTT.

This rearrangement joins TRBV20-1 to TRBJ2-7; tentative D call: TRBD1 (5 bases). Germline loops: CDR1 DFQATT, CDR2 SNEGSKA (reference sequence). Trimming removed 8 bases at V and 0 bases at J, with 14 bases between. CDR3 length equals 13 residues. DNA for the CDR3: TGCAGTACACATAGGGGATCCTCCTACGAGCAGTACTTC. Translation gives CSTHRGSSYEQYF.

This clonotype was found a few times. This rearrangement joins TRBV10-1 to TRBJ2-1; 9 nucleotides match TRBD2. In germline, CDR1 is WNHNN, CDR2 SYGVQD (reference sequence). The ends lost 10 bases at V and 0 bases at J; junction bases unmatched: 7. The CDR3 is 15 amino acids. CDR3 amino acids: CATRLAESSYNEQFF. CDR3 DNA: TGCGCCACCCGACTAGCGGAAAGCTCCTACAATGAGCAGTTCTTC.

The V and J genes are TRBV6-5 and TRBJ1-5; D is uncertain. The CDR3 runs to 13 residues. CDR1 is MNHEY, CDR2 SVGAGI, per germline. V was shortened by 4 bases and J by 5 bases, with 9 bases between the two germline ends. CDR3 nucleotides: TGTGCCAGCAGTTTCGAGAGGGATCAGCCCCAGCATTTT. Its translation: CASSFERDQPQHF.

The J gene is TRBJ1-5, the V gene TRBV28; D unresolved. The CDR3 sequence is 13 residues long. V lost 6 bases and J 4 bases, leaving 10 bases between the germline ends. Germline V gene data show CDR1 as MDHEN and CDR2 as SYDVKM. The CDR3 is CASRLLQNQPQHF. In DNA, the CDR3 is TGTGCCAGCAGATTACTACAGAATCAGCCCCAGCATTTT. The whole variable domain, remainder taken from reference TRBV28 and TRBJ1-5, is DVKVTQSSRYLVKRTGEKVFLECVQDMDHENMFWYRQDPGLGLRLIYFSYDVKMKEKGDIPEGYSVSREKKERFSLILESASTNQTSMYLCASRLLQNQPQHFGDGTRLSIL.

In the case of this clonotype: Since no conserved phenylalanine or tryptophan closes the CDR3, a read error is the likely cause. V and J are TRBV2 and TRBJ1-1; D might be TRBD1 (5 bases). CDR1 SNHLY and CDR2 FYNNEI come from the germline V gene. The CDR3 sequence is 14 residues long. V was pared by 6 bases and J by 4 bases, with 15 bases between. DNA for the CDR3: TGTGCCAGCAGCCCCGGGACCATGAGCACTGAAGCTTTCTTA. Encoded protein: CASSPGTMSTEAFL.

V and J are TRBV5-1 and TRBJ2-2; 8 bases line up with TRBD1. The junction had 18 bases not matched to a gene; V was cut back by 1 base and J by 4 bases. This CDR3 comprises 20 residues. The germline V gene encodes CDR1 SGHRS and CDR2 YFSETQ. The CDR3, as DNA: TGCGCCAGCAGCTTGAAGATCGGACAGGGCTTACTGGGAGGCACCGGGGAGCTGTTTTTT. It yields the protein CASSLKIGQGLLGGTGELFF.